This T cell receptor beta chain was documented in a study of blood T cell repertoires in COVID-19. Looking at the study overall: COVID-19 samples, acute and convalescent, were from the United States, Italy and Spain. PBMCs, B-cell-depleted T cells, or T cells were the source of the cDNA or gDNA that made up the material.

In germline, CDR1 is LNHNV, CDR2 YYDKDF (reference sequence). There are 15 residues in the CDR3. V shed 3 bases, J shed 4 bases, and the junction held 4 bases outside the gene matches. Original analysis: For nucleated cells, counts were estimated from reference gene primer amplification. Produced via immunoSEQ multiplex PCR; TCRdb's table is partial and in-frame only. The V and J calls and clone size were taken over from that table, and D and trimming were inferred from the DNA. The table lists some 200,000 clones, roughly 88% of them singletons, with 9.7% in the top ten. Specimen: peripheral blood. The sequence came from a man aged 50 to 60 with active or convalescent COVID-19. V is TRBV15 and J is TRBJ2-5, with 11 bases that match TRBD1. CDR3 loop: CATSSGQGAVETQYF. The CDR3 nucleotides read TGTGCCACCAGCAGTGGACAGGGGGCGGTAGAGACCCAGTACTTC. The full variable domain, in which reference TRBV15 and TRBJ2-5 provide the parts outside the CDR3, is DAMVIQNPRYQVTQFGKPVTLSCSQTLNHNVMYWYQQKSSQAPKLLFHYYDKDFNNEADTPDNFQSRRPNTSFCFLDIRSPGLGDTAMYLCATSSGQGAVETQYFGPGTRLLVL.